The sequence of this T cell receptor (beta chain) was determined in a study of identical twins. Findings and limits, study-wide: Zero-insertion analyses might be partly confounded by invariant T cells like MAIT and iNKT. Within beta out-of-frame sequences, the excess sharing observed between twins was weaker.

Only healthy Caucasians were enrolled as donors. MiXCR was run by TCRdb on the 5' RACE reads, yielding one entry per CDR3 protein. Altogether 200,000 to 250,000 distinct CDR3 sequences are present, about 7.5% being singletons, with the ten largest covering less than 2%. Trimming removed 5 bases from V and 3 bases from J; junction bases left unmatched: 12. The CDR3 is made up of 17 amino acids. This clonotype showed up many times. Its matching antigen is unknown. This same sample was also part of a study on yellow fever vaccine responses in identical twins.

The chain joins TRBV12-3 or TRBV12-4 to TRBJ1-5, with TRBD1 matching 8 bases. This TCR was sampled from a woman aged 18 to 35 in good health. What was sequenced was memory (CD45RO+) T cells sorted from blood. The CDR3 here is CASSPSQGGRDNQPQHF. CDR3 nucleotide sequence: TGTGCCAGCAGTCCATCACAGGGGGGCAGGGACAATCAGCCCCAGCATTTT.